This T cell receptor beta chain was obtained from a study of blood T cell repertoires in COVID-19. Study in general: In each case, the material was cDNA or gDNA derived from T cells, B-cell-depleted T cells, or PBMCs.

This CDR3 is 14 amino acids long. CDR1 is KGHSH and CDR2 is LQKENI in the germline V gene. The ends lost 6 bases at V and 4 bases at J; junction bases unmatched: 6. As handled by the study authors: The assay estimated nucleated cells by amplifying reference gene primers. Profiled with immunoSEQ multiplex PCR; TCRdb holds only in-frame clones, not every one. That table supplies the V and J calls and clone size; D and trimming were determined from the DNA. The data show over 250,000 clones, 65% to 90% seen once. Source material: peripheral blood. This clonotype originated in a human donor in a cohort sampled during active COVID-19. V is TRBV18 and J is TRBJ1-5, with TRBD1 matching 7 bases. CDR3 in amino acids: CASSLSGGNQPQHF. Written as DNA, the CDR3 is TGTGCCAGCTCCCTCTCAGGGGGAAATCAGCCCCAGCATTTT.